Each of the 29 T cell receptor beta chains below was sequenced from the same sample in a study of cytomegalovirus exposure and HLA in healthy donors. Amplification used 60 Vbeta primers and 13 Jbeta primers. Assay used: immunoSEQ multiplex PCR; TCRdb lists only in-frame clones, some missing. The data contain about 67,000 clones, around 67% of them singletons. The specimen sequenced was PBMCs. These receptors were collected from a woman aged 25-40 years in good health and CMV-seronegative.

The V gene is TRBV5-4, the J gene TRBJ2-5; 8 bases line up with TRBD1. J lost 4 bases, V lost 4 bases, and 9 bases had no gene match. CDR3 length: 15 residues. Germline V gene data show CDR1 as SGHNT and CDR2 as YYREEE (reference sequence). CDR3 amino acids: CASSQGQGARETQYF. DNA of the CDR3: TGTGCCAGCAGCCAAGGTCAGGGGGCTAGAGAGACCCAGTACTTC.

V is TRBV5-1 and J is TRBJ2-1; maybe TRBD2 (7 bases). Germline CDR1 and CDR2: SGHRS and YFSETQ. The CDR3 consists of 14 residues. V lost 5 bases, J lost 7 bases, and 16 bases lay in between. This CDR3 is CASRSQGGGNEQFF. In nucleotides, the CDR3 is TGCGCCAGCAGATCCCAAGGGGGGGGGAATGAGCAGTTCTTC.

The chain combines TRBV4-1 with TRBJ2-7; D is possibly TRBD1 (5 bases). CDR3 length: 16 amino acids. Trimming pared 2 bases from V and 0 bases from J, leaving 14 bases between. Germline V gives CDR1 MGHRA, CDR2 YSYEKL. CDR3 sequence (DNA): TGCGCCAGCAGCCAAATGTTAGGGGCATTCTCCTACGAGCAGTACTTC. Protein sequence: CASSQMLGAFSYEQYF.

The rearrangement links TRBV7-2 to TRBJ2-1; the match to TRBD2 covers 14 bases. The CDR3 has 15 amino acids. CDR1 SGHTA and CDR2 FQGNSA come from the germline V gene. V shed 3 bases, J shed 8 bases, and the junction held 3 bases outside the gene matches. Here the CDR3 reads CASSLTSGGVHEQFF. In DNA, the CDR3 is TGTGCCAGCAGCTTGACTAGCGGGGGGGTCCATGAGCAGTTCTTC.

The V call is TRBV2, the J call TRBJ1-4; TRBD1 matches 7 bases. With V trimmed by 3 bases and J by 7 bases, 5 bases remained unmatched. The germline V gene encodes CDR1 SNHLY and CDR2 FYNNEI. The CDR3 loop spans 14 amino acids. CDR3 nucleotides: TGTGCCAGCAGTGACGACAGGGCGAGTGAAAAACTGTTTTTT. Protein sequence: CASSDDRASEKLFF.

This chain uses TRBV6-6 with TRBJ1-4; TRBD1 agrees at 10 bases. The V and J ends lost 4 bases and 10 bases, in that order; junction bases with no gene match: 9. The CDR3 runs to 15 residues. Looked up from germline, CDR1 is MNHNY and CDR2 is SVGAGI (reference sequence). This CDR3 reads CASSSTRDRGRKLFF. Written as DNA, the CDR3 is TGTGCCAGCAGTTCTACCCGGGACAGGGGACGAAAACTGTTTTTT.

J is TRBJ2-6 and V is TRBV5-6; a possible D gene is TRBD1 (5 bases). Trimming pared 4 bases from V and 4 bases from J, leaving 18 bases between. CDR1 is SGHDT and CDR2 is YYEEEE in the germline V gene. This CDR3 has 17 amino acids. CDR3 residues: CASSGVLRDTGANVLTF. In DNA, the CDR3 is TGTGCCAGCAGCGGAGTCCTCAGGGATACAGGGGCCAACGTCCTGACTTTC. The complete variable domain, with remaining parts taken from reference TRBV5-6 and TRBJ2-6, reads DAGVTQSPTHLIKTRGQQVTLRCSPKSGHDTVSWYQQALGQGPQFIFQYYEEEERQRGNFPDRFSGHQFPNYSSELNVNALLLGDSALYLCASSGVLRDTGANVLTFGAGSRLTVL.

The chain combines TRBV6-6 with TRBJ1-3, with TRBD1 matching 7 bases. There are 13 residues in the CDR3. After removal of 10 bases from V and 5 bases from J, the junction contained 8 bases not matched to a gene. Per the germline V gene, CDR1 is MNHNY and CDR2 is SVGAGI (reference sequence). The CDR3 bases are TGTGCCACCCGACAGGGTACTAGAAACACCATATATTTT. Residues: CATRQGTRNTIYF.

This clone came up once. Different DNA sequences within this sample yield the same CDR3. This chain uses TRBV29-1 with TRBJ2-5; 8 bases are a match to TRBD1. Germline V gene sequence: CDR1 SQVTM, CDR2 ANQGSEA. The CDR3 extends over 13 amino acids. Trimming cost V 6 bases and J 5 bases; bases outside gene matches: 8. The CDR3 is CSVSETGEETQYF. The DNA for the CDR3 is TGCAGCGTGTCTGAGACAGGGGAGGAGACCCAGTACTTC.

The chain employs TRBV19 and TRBJ1-6; TRBD1 might be the D (5 bases). Germline V gene sequence: CDR1 LNHDA, CDR2 SQIVND (reference sequence). The ends were cut back, 4 bases at V and 5 bases at J, with 9 bases in the middle. This CDR3 has 14 amino acids. The CDR3 here is CASSRQKDNSPLHF. The CDR3 bases are TGTGCCAGTAGTAGACAGAAAGATAATTCACCCCTCCACTTT.

This chain joins TRBV6-5 and TRBJ1-2, with a weak D call TRBD1 (6 bases). The V end lost 4 bases, the J end lost 8 bases, and 14 bases lay between the germline ends. Germline-derived CDR1 and CDR2 are MNHEY and SVGAGI. CDR3 size: 13 residues. For the CDR3, the DNA is TGTGCCAGCAGTTTTACAGGGAATATAGGCTACACCTTC. It is translated as CASSFTGNIGYTF.

The chain combines TRBV5-6 with TRBJ1-6, with a tentative D call TRBD1 (5 bases). Looked up from germline, CDR1 is SGHDT and CDR2 is YYEEEE. Trimming removed 1 base at V and 9 bases at J, with 11 bases between. This CDR3 contains 14 residues. As DNA, the CDR3 is TGTGCCAGCAGCTTGCCCACAGGCTCTTCACCCCTCCACTTT. It codes for CASSLPTGSSPLHF.

The genes are TRBV6-1 and TRBJ1-5; 7 positions agree with TRBD1. Per germline, CDR1 MNHNS and CDR2 SASEGT. This CDR3 region has 13 residues. The ends lost 9 bases at V and 4 bases at J; junction bases unmatched: 6. CDR3: CASGGQINQPQHF. DNA of the CDR3: TGTGCCAGTGGGGGACAGATAAATCAGCCCCAGCATTTT.

This rearrangement joins TRBV30 to TRBJ2-7, with D maybe TRBD2 (6 bases). Trimming left V 5 bases short and J 2 bases short, with 16 bases between. CDR1 GTSNPN and CDR2 SVGIG come from the germline V gene (reference sequence). This CDR3 has 14 residues. Written as DNA, the CDR3 is TGTGCCTGGGCCCATCACGGGGGAACCTACGAGCAGTACTTC. This sequence encodes CAWAHHGGTYEQYF.

V is TRBV19 and J is TRBJ1-5; 7 bases are shared with TRBD1. The CDR3 runs to 17 residues. The germline CDR1 and CDR2 sequences are LNHDA and SQIVND (reference sequence). Trimming removed 6 bases from V and 0 bases from J; junction bases left unmatched: 11. The DNA for the CDR3 is TGTGCCAGTAGCCGAAGGGAACAGGGGAGTAGCAATCAGCCCCAGCATTTT. Translation: CASSRREQGSSNQPQHF.

The chain carries TRBV7-9 and TRBJ1-3; D may be TRBD1 (5 bases). This CDR3 region has 15 residues. Germline loops: CDR1 SEHNR, CDR2 FQNEAQ (reference sequence). V shed 1 base and J shed 0 bases, with 7 bases lying between them. The CDR3 loop is CASSLGGDSGNTIYF. The DNA of the CDR3 is TGTGCCAGCAGCTTAGGGGGGGACTCTGGAAACACCATATATTTT.

This chain connects TRBV12-2 to TRBJ1-5; the DNA was not used to check the table's D call, TRBD1. TRBV12-2 has pseudogene status. CDR3 size: 18 residues. The CDR3 DNA sequence: TGTGCAAGTCGCTCACCCTGGACAGGGCGCTATAGCAATCAGCCCCAGCATTTT. This sequence encodes CASRSPWTGRYSNQPQHF.

This clone was seen more than once but under ten times. The V gene is TRBV6-1, the J gene TRBJ1-5, with a possible D match to TRBD1 (6 bases). The CDR3 totals 13 residues. Between the trimmed V and J ends, which lost 4 bases and 6 bases, there was a span of 10 bases. Germline CDR1 reads MNHNS; CDR2 reads SASEGT. The CDR3 sequence: CASSGGQIQPQHF. The CDR3 nucleotides read TGTGCCAGCAGTGGAGGACAGATTCAGCCCCAGCATTTT.

The J gene is TRBJ2-1, the V gene TRBV10-1; 11 nucleotides agree with TRBD1. CDR1 and CDR2 from the germline V gene are WNHNN and SYGVQD (reference sequence). V gave up 5 bases and J gave up 9 bases; unmatched junction bases: 9. The length of the CDR3 is 15 residues. The CDR3 DNA reads as TGCGCCAGCAGTCCCGGGACAGGGGGGGGTGGTGAGCAGTTCTTC. It yields the protein CASSPGTGGGGEQFF.

The chain recombines TRBV18 with TRBJ2-7, with 10 bases aligning to TRBD1. The J segment lost 7 bases and the V segment lost 2 bases, leaving 5 bases of the junction unmatched. CDR1 is KGHSH and CDR2 is LQKENI in the germline V gene. This CDR3 is built from 14 residues. CDR3 protein: CASSPVTGGLEQYF. The DNA of the CDR3 is TGTGCCAGCTCACCAGTGACAGGGGGCCTGGAGCAGTACTTC.

The chain carries TRBV9 and TRBJ2-3, with D possibly being TRBD2 (6 bases). The V end lost 0 bases, the J end lost 1 base, and 9 bases lay between the germline ends. The CDR3 sequence is 15 residues long. CDR1 and CDR2 (germline): SGDLS, YYNGEE. CDR3 in DNA: TGTGCCAGCAGCGTAGAGTCGGGGGGCACAGATACGCAGTATTTT. It translates to CASSVESGGTDTQYF. Filled out from reference TRBV9 and TRBJ2-3, the complete variable domain reads DSGVTQTPKHLITATGQRVTLRCSPRSGDLSVYWYQQSLDQGLQFLIQYYNGEERAKGNILERFSAQQFPDLHSELNLSSLELGDSALYFCASSVESGGTDTQYFGPGTRLTVL.

This clone turned up a few times. The chain carries TRBV30 and TRBJ2-3; TRBD2 matches 7 bases. This CDR3 has 18 residues. Per the germline V gene, CDR1 is GTSNPN and CDR2 is SVGIG (reference sequence). The V and J ends lost 3 bases and 2 bases, in that order; junction bases with no gene match: 17. The CDR3 nucleotides are TGTGCCTGGAGCCCACCTCCGCGTCTAGCGGACAACACAGATACGCAGTATTTT. It translates to CAWSPPPRLADNTDTQYF.

CDR3 amino acids: CASSQEDRAWYGYTF. DNA for the CDR3: TGTGCCAGCAGCCAAGAGGACAGGGCTTGGTATGGCTACACCTTC. The chain has TRBV4-2 and TRBJ1-2; 8 nucleotides match TRBD1. The CDR3 runs 15 residues. Trimming took 0 bases from V and 5 from J; bases not matched to a gene: 5. Germline CDR1 reads LGHNA; CDR2 reads YNFKEQ.

This clone was found once. J is TRBJ1-5 and V is TRBV18; 7 bases line up with TRBD1. V gave up 3 bases and J gave up 3 bases; unmatched junction bases: 5. Germline CDR1 reads KGHSH; CDR2 reads LQKENI. This CDR3 region has 15 residues. CDR3 in amino acids: CASSPGQTFNQPQHF. In nucleotides, the CDR3 is TGTGCCAGCTCACCGGGACAGACCTTCAATCAGCCCCAGCATTTT.

This chain joins TRBV29-1 and TRBJ2-7; 9 positions agree with TRBD2. The CDR3 covers 15 residues. Germline trimming cut 4 bases from V and 3 bases from J; bases unmatched to any gene: 10. Germline V gene lookup returns CDR1 SQVTM and CDR2 ANQGSEA. Written as DNA, the CDR3 is TGCAGCGTTGGGGACCCTAGCGGGGCCGGCTACGAGCAGTACTTC. Translated, it gives CSVGDPSGAGYEQYF.

The rearrangement uses TRBV19 and TRBJ1-5; D perhaps matches TRBD1 (5 bases). Germline V gene lookup returns CDR1 LNHDA and CDR2 SQIVND (reference sequence). The CDR3 runs to 15 residues. V gave up 5 bases and J gave up 1 base, with 12 bases separating them. As DNA, the CDR3 is TGTGCCAGTAGTCTTTGGGGCAAAAGCAATCAGCCCCAGCATTTT. Protein product: CASSLWGKSNQPQHF. Full variable domain (missing parts from reference TRBV19 and TRBJ1-5): DGGITQSPKYLFRKEGQNVTLSCEQNLNHDAMYWYRQDPGQGLRLIYYSQIVNDFQKGDIAEGYSVSREKKESFPLTVTSAQKNPTAFYLCASSLWGKSNQPQHFGDGTRLSIL.

The rearrangement links TRBV27 to TRBJ2-2; no clear D gene. CDR3 length equals 13 residues. CDR1 MNHEY and CDR2 SMNVEV come from the germline V gene (reference sequence). V was trimmed by 4 bases and J by 6 bases, leaving 9 bases between them. In DNA, the CDR3 is TGTGCCAGCAGTTCGGGTCGGTCCGGGGAGCTGTTTTTT. It encodes CASSSGRSGELFF.

This clone was counted only a few times. V gene TRBV18 combines with J gene TRBJ2-1; 7 bases line up with TRBD1. Germline assignment: CDR1 KGHSH and CDR2 LQKENI. CDR3 length: 13 residues. V shed 6 bases, J shed 5 bases, and the junction held 4 bases outside the gene matches. The DNA of the CDR3 is TGTGCCAGCTCCACGGGACAGAACAATGAGCAGTTCTTC. Translating gives CASSTGQNNEQFF.

The rearrangement joins TRBV5-4 to TRBJ1-1; the D gene is possibly TRBD1 (6 bases). The germline V gene encodes CDR1 SGHNT and CDR2 YYREEE (reference sequence). The V gene lost 4 bases and the J gene lost 2 bases, with 12 bases spanning the gap. CDR3 length: 14 amino acids. The CDR3 loop is CASSQVQGNTEAFF. CDR3 bases: TGTGCCAGCAGCCAAGTACAGGGCAACACTGAAGCTTTCTTT.